The clone carrying this TCR beta chain came up a few times. RNA was extracted and reverse transcribed into cDNA as the sequencing template. Some clones are missing from TCRdb's copy, which holds only in-frame ones; the method was immunoSEQ multiplex PCR. The data show around 80,000 clones, roughly half seen once. The data originate from a study of CD8+ T cells in alopecia areata. The receptor was derived from a human donor with alopecia areata. The sequencing sample was made of NKG2D-high CD8+ T cells sorted from blood.

CDR3 loop: CACPQLPYEQYF. CDR3 coding DNA: TGTGCCTGCCCGCAGCTTCCCTACGAGCAGTACTTC. The chain combines TRBV30 with TRBJ2-7; D gene unclear. CDR1 is GTSNPN, CDR2 SVGIG, per germline (reference sequence). Trimming cost V 6 bases and J 2 bases, with 11 bases left between them. The CDR3 contains 12 residues.